What follows are 21 T cell receptor beta chains derived from one specimen sequenced in a study of blood T cells in healthy people across ages. Primers used in a second PCR of about 7 to 12 cycles were a sample-barcoded 5' primer and a J-beta primer mix. In TCRdb, the 5' RACE reads were re-called with MiXCR into one record per CDR3 protein. The sample has around 650,000 distinct CDR3 sequences, around 41% seen once. The sample was blood. These receptors all come from an older man in good health.

This clonotype was picked up a small number of times. V usage is TRBV29-1 and J usage is TRBJ2-7; D gene ambiguous. The CDR3 is 12 amino acids. V lost 6 bases to trimming and J lost 3 bases, with 12 bases between them. The germline V gene has CDR1 SQVTM and CDR2 ANQGSEA. CDR3 amino acids: CSVRDRNYEQYF. In nucleotides, the CDR3 is TGCAGCGTAAGAGACCGGAACTACGAGCAGTACTTC.

V and J are TRBV29-1 and TRBJ2-3, with TRBD2 matching over 11 bases. Germline values: CDR1 SQVTM, CDR2 ANQGSEA. The junction had 4 bases not matched to a gene; V was cut back by 0 bases and J by 11 bases. This CDR3 comprises 13 residues. The CDR3 region is CSVEETTSGRQYF. The CDR3 nucleotides are TGCAGCGTTGAAGAAACAACTAGCGGGAGGCAGTATTTT.

The chain carries TRBV6-5 and TRBJ1-2; D remains unclear. The V end lost 7 bases, the J end lost 0 bases, and 9 bases lay between the germline ends. From germline, CDR1 is MNHEY and CDR2 SVGAGI. The CDR3 runs to 13 residues. CDR3 in amino acids: CASMARTNYGYTF. CDR3 sequence (DNA): TGTGCCAGCATGGCCAGGACTAACTATGGCTACACCTTC.

The chain carries TRBV7-9 and TRBJ2-1; 9 bases are a match to TRBD1. The CDR3 sequence is 15 residues long. CDR1 and CDR2 from the germline V gene are SEHNR and FQNEAQ (reference sequence). Germline trimming cut 7 bases from V and 4 bases from J; bases unmatched to any gene: 8. This CDR3 is CASKKDRGRYNEQFF. CDR3 in DNA: TGTGCCAGCAAGAAAGACAGGGGGAGGTACAATGAGCAGTTCTTC. The full variable domain, rest sourced from reference TRBV7-9 and TRBJ2-1, is DTGVSQNPRHKITKRGQNVTFRCDPISEHNRLYWYRQTLGQGPEFLTYFQNEAQLEKSRLLSDRFSAERPKGSFSTLEIQRTEQGDSAMYLCASKKDRGRYNEQFFGPGTRLTVL.

Worth noting for this clonotype: An end of the junction does not agree with germline; a read error may underlie this. The chain couples TRBV5-6 to TRBJ2-3; maybe TRBD1 (6 bases). Per germline, CDR1 SGHDT and CDR2 YYEEEE. The CDR3 totals 15 residues. The CDR3 is CVSSTFSRGSDTQYF. The CDR3 DNA is TGTGTCAGCAGCACATTTTCCAGGGGATCAGATACGCAGTATTTT. Based on the CDR3 plus reference TRBV5-6 and TRBJ2-3, the full variable domain is DAGVTQSPTHLIKTRGQQVTLRCSPKSGHDTVSWYQQALGQGPQFIFQYYEEEERQRGNFPDRFSGHQFPNYSSELNVNALLLGDSALYLCVSSTFSRGSDTQYFGPGTRLTVL.

This chain connects TRBV2 to TRBJ2-2; TRBD1 matches 8 bases. CDR1 SNHLY and CDR2 FYNNEI come from the germline V gene. There are 15 residues in the CDR3. The V segment lost 6 bases and the J segment 4 bases; nucleotides outside the gene matches: 7. The CDR3 DNA reads TGTGCCAGCAGACCCGACAGGGGTCCCACCGGGGAGCTGTTTTTT. The encoded protein is CASRPDRGPTGELFF.

V is TRBV29-1 and J is TRBJ2-1; 9 bases match TRBD2. The V segment lost 3 bases and the J segment 9 bases; nucleotides outside the gene matches: 9. The germline CDR1 and CDR2 sequences are SQVTM and ANQGSEA. The CDR3 is 14 residues long. CDR3 sequence: CSVDLAGVNSEQFF. CDR3 coding DNA: TGCAGCGTTGATTTAGCGGGGGTGAACAGTGAGCAGTTCTTC.

In this sample, this clonotype turned up a few times. The gene calls are TRBV4-2 and TRBJ2-7; D might be TRBD2 (6 bases). Trimming removed 0 bases from V and 4 bases from J, with 16 bases in between. Per the germline V gene, CDR1 is LGHNA and CDR2 is YNFKEQ. The CDR3 runs to 16 residues. CDR3 nucleotides: TGTGCCAGCAGCCAAGAGATATACGGAGGGATGTACGAGCAGTACTTC. This codes for CASSQEIYGGMYEQYF.

The chain carries TRBV28 and TRBJ2-7; D uncertain. CDR1 and CDR2 from the germline V gene are MDHEN and SYDVKM. The germline V and J ends were trimmed by 2 bases and 12 bases, with 20 bases remaining between them. The CDR3 runs to 14 residues. The chain's CDR3 is CASSLQGGQFRPYF. CDR3 DNA sequence: TGTGCCAGCAGTTTACAAGGCGGTCAGTTTCGACCGTACTTC.

This clonotype has only a few counts. V usage is TRBV6-5 and J usage is TRBJ2-4; D might be TRBD1 (6 bases). The CDR3 sequence is 16 residues long. Germline-derived CDR1 and CDR2 are MNHEY and SVGAGI. Between the trimmed V and J ends, which lost 6 bases and 1 base, there was a span of 16 bases. CDR3 coding DNA: TGTGCCAGCAGCTCAGGGGAGAGGAGGGCCAAAAACATTCAGTACTTC. This gives the protein CASSSGERRAKNIQYF.

The chain is built from TRBV3-1 and TRBJ2-1; possibly TRBD1 or TRBD2 for D (5 bases each). This CDR3 has 12 amino acids. Germline values: CDR1 LGHDT, CDR2 YNNKEL (reference sequence). V lost 1 base, J lost 8 bases, and 6 bases lay in between. The CDR3, as DNA: TGTGCCAGCAGCCAAGGAGGGGATGAGCAGTTCTTC. Its translation is CASSQGGDEQFF.

This clonotype was observed a few times. This sequence joins TRBV2 and TRBJ2-6, with D perhaps TRBD2 (5 bases). V dropped 0 bases and J dropped 7 bases, with 19 bases sitting between them. Germline CDR1 is SNHLY and CDR2 is FYNNEI. The CDR3 runs 18 residues. CDR3 nucleotide sequence: TGTGCCAGCAGTGAAGCGCTTCGGGCCCGGGGTGAAGCCAACGTCCTGACTTTC. Amino acid sequence: CASSEALRARGEANVLTF.

This clonotype was recorded once. The gene calls are TRBV3-1 and TRBJ2-5; D not certain. The J call may be mistaken, given a closer DNA end match to TRBJ2-7. The germline CDR1 and CDR2 sequences are LGHDT and YNNKEL (reference sequence). This CDR3 comprises 14 residues. CDR3 bases: TGTGCCAGCAGCCAAGATGTGAGAAAGTACGAGCAGTACTTC. Translation: CASSQDVRKYEQYF.

The chain joins TRBV6-2 or TRBV6-3 to TRBJ1-1; the match to TRBD1 covers 10 bases. After removal of 5 bases from V and 1 base from J, the junction contained 4 bases not matched to a gene. The CDR3 is made up of 15 amino acids. CDR1 and CDR2 (germline): MNHEY, SVGEGT. The chain's CDR3 is CASSDWTGGNTEAFF. CDR3 in DNA: TGTGCCAGCAGTGACTGGACAGGGGGGAACACTGAAGCTTTCTTT.

CDR3 DNA: TGTGCCAGCAGACGTTCTAGCGGCTCTACCGGGGAGCTGTTTTTT. Protein product: CASRRSSGSTGELFF. V is TRBV6-2 or TRBV6-3 and J is TRBJ2-2; 7 bases are shared with TRBD2. V gave up 6 bases and J gave up 5 bases; unmatched junction bases: 9. CDR1 and CDR2 (germline): MNHEY, SVGEGT. This CDR3 region has 15 residues.

The CDR3 protein is CASAEGPSYEQYF. The CDR3 DNA sequence: TGTGCCAGTGCAGAGGGGCCATCCTACGAGCAGTACTTC. The chain joins TRBV19 to TRBJ2-7, with D possibly being TRBD1 or TRBD2 (5 bases each). CDR1 LNHDA and CDR2 SQIVND come from the germline V gene (reference sequence). With 8 bases removed from V and 1 base from J, the gap between germline ends came to 12 bases. The CDR3 has 13 amino acids.

The chain is built from TRBV6-2 or TRBV6-3 and TRBJ2-5, with a possible D match to TRBD2 (7 bases). Germline V gives CDR1 MNHEY, CDR2 SVGEGT. V shed 2 bases and J shed 0 bases, with 16 bases lying between them. This CDR3 has 17 residues. The CDR3 sequence is CASSYVHGGANQETQYF. The CDR3 DNA reads TGTGCCAGCAGTTACGTGCATGGGGGGGCTAACCAAGAGACCCAGTACTTC.

The rearrangement uses TRBV7-6 and TRBJ2-7; tentatively, D is TRBD1 or TRBD2 (6 bases each). CDR3 length: 16 residues. CDR1 and CDR2 from the germline V gene are SGHVS and FNYEAQ. V was cut by 1 base and J by 2 bases, with 15 bases left in between. CDR3 DNA sequence: TGTGCCAGCAGCTTAGGCACACCGGGGGCTCCCTACGAGCAGTACTTC. Encoded protein: CASSLGTPGAPYEQYF.

This clonotype has only a few counts. V gene TRBV2 combines with J gene TRBJ1-6; TRBD1 aligns across 11 bases. V lost 8 bases, J lost 9 bases, and 12 bases stayed unmatched. The CDR3 loop spans 16 amino acids. In germline, CDR1 is SNHLY, CDR2 FYNNEI. CDR3: CASRQGTGGGSSPLHF. Written as DNA, the CDR3 is TGTGCCAGCCGCCAAGGGACAGGGGGAGGAAGTTCACCCCTCCACTTT.

The chain joins TRBV11-2 to TRBJ2-3, with TRBD1 identical over 9 bases. The CDR3 loop spans 15 amino acids. Looked up from germline, CDR1 is SGHAT and CDR2 is FQNNGV. V trimming: 1 base; J trimming: 5 bases; junction bases outside the gene matches: 4. CDR3 coding DNA: TGTGCCAGCAGCTTAGGACAGGGGGTTGTAGATACGCAGTATTTT. Translated: CASSLGQGVVDTQYF. Complete variable domain (other parts from reference TRBV11-2 and TRBJ2-3): EAGVAQSPRYKIIEKRQSVAFWCNPISGHATLYWYQQILGQGPKLLIQFQNNGVVDDSQLPKDRFSAERLKGVDSTLKIQPAKLEDSAVYLCASSLGQGVVDTQYFGPGTRLTVL.

This chain joins TRBV6-5 and TRBJ2-5, with 7 nucleotides matching TRBD1. Gene TRBJ2-7 matches the end of the DNA better, so the J call may be wrong. The CDR3 covers 14 residues. Germline V lookup: CDR1 MNHEY, CDR2 SVGAGI. The CDR3 bases are TGTGCCAGCAGTTACGCCCCGCGACAGGGCGAGCAGTACTTC. Encoded protein: CASSYAPRQGEQYF.